These 8 T cell receptor beta chains were all obtained from the same sample, sequenced in a study of cytotoxic CD8 clonotypes in ibrutinib-treated CLL. Data came from immunoSEQ multiplex PCR; TCRdb stores just in-frame clones and leaves some out. The table has approximately 50,000 clones, 50% to 60% seen once; the top ten hold around 25%. This material consisted of PBMCs, taken at disease progression, from a patient treated with ibrutinib. The source is a human donor with chronic lymphocytic leukemia.

The table lists this clone with a count of one. The chain combines TRBV7-9 with TRBJ2-7, with D tentatively TRBD1 or TRBD2 (5 bases each). CDR1 and CDR2 (germline): SEHNR, FQNEAQ (reference sequence). V lost 4 bases and J 0 bases, leaving 16 bases between the germline ends. This CDR3 is built from 16 residues. The CDR3 nucleotides read TGTGCCAGCAGCTCCCCTGGGGGAACCCGCTCCTACGAGCAGTACTTC. Protein product: CASSSPGGTRSYEQYF.

V and J are TRBV7-9 and TRBJ1-3; tentative D call: TRBD1 (6 bases). The CDR3 runs to 14 residues. Trimming stripped 5 bases from V and 2 bases from J, with 10 bases between. The germline CDR1 and CDR2 sequences are SEHNR and FQNEAQ (reference sequence). The CDR3 DNA reads as TGTGCCAGCAGCCAGGGACACCCTGGAAACACCATATATTTT. As protein: CASSQGHPGNTIYF.

V gene TRBV7-2 combines with J gene TRBJ2-5; 8 bases are shared with TRBD1. The germline CDR1 and CDR2 sequences are SGHTA and FQGNSA. V lost 1 base and J lost 3; bases outside the gene matches: 4. This CDR3 comprises 15 residues. The CDR3 here is CASSLGGQAKETQYF. CDR3 in DNA: TGTGCCAGCAGCTTAGGGGGACAGGCTAAAGAGACCCAGTACTTC.

V usage is TRBV28 and J usage is TRBJ2-1; D may be TRBD1 (6 bases). This CDR3 is built from 15 residues. Trimming cost V 5 bases and J 6 bases, with 17 bases left between them. The V gene's germline CDR1 is MDHEN and CDR2 SYDVKM. In DNA, the CDR3 is TGTGCCAGCAGTCCCAGGGGACCGATCTCCAATGAGCAGTTCTTC. Encoded protein: CASSPRGPISNEQFF. Complete variable domain (other parts from reference TRBV28 and TRBJ2-1): DVKVTQSSRYLVKRTGEKVFLECVQDMDHENMFWYRQDPGLGLRLIYFSYDVKMKEKGDIPEGYSVSREKKERFSLILESASTNQTSMYLCASSPRGPISNEQFFGPGTRLTVL.

This clone occurred once. The chain employs TRBV10-3 and TRBJ1-3, with D hard to call. The length of the CDR3 is 15 residues. Germline CDR1 ENHRY, CDR2 SYGVKD. Trimming left V 3 bases short and J 0 bases short, with 9 bases between. CDR3 in DNA: TGTGCCATCAGTGACACGGGTCTCTCTGGAAACACCATATATTTT. Protein sequence: CAISDTGLSGNTIYF.

With respect to this clone: At one of its ends the junction is not consistent with the germline gene, which may arise from a read error. CDR3 DNA: TGCAGTGCTAGAGTACCCAGGCTGCTCTTT. Its translation is CSARVPRLLF. V and J are TRBV20-1 and TRBJ1-1; unclear D gene. The CDR3 is made up of 10 amino acids. In germline, CDR1 is DFQATT, CDR2 SNEGSKA (reference sequence).

This clone occurred a few times. The V call is TRBV14, the J call TRBJ2-7, with TRBD1 matching over 7 bases. The CDR3 length is 11 residues. Germline CDR1 and CDR2: SGHDN and FVKESK. After removal of 4 bases from V and 6 bases from J, the junction contained 0 bases not matched to a gene. This CDR3 reads CASSPGGEQYF. Written as DNA, the CDR3 is TGTGCCAGCAGCCCAGGGGGCGAGCAGTACTTC.

This clone was observed a few times. V gene TRBV6-1 combines with J gene TRBJ2-7; D unclear. Germline CDR1 is MNHNS and CDR2 is SASEGT. This CDR3 contains 12 residues. V dropped 2 bases and J dropped 4 bases, with 6 bases sitting between them. CDR3 bases: TGTGCCAGCAGTGAATTCGGGTACGAGCAGTACTTC. As protein: CASSEFGYEQYF.